These 3 T cell receptor beta chains were sequenced from one sample in a study of control samples from healthy donors and cancer patients. The protocol was immunoSEQ multiplex PCR, while the TCRdb copy is restricted to in-frame clones and leaves out a portion. The table records around 80,000 clones, roughly 90% of them present only once. Sequences were obtained from blood. These receptor sequences come from a man aged 50 or older in good health.

V is TRBV24-1 and J is TRBJ2-7; 9 bases match TRBD1. The CDR3 spans 16 residues. Germline V gives CDR1 KGHDR, CDR2 SFDVKD. V trimming: 4 bases; J trimming: 3 bases; junction bases outside the gene matches: 9. CDR3 residues: CATSDKPTGGIYEQYF. CDR3 DNA sequence: TGTGCCACCAGTGACAAGCCAACAGGGGGCATCTACGAGCAGTACTTC.

The J gene is TRBJ1-2, the V gene TRBV11-2; the D is unclear. The CDR3 extends over 15 amino acids. Germline CDR1 SGHAT, CDR2 FQNNGV. Trimming left V 2 bases short and J 5 bases short, with 15 bases between. CDR3 sequence: CASSLIYPRFYGYTF. The DNA for the CDR3 is TGTGCCAGCAGCTTAATATACCCCAGATTTTATGGCTACACCTTC.

The chain is built from TRBV3-1 (or the pseudogene TRBV3-2) and TRBJ1-1; the D is unclear. The CDR3 totals 13 residues. The V end was cut by 4 bases, the J end by 0 bases, with 6 bases between. Germline CDR1 is LGHDT and CDR2 is YNNKEL (reference sequence). In DNA form, the CDR3 reads TGTGCCAGCAGCCCGCGATTGAACACTGAAGCTTTCTTT. This translates into CASSPRLNTEAFF.